One and the same sample provided the 2 T cell receptor beta chains below, sequenced in a study of blood T cell repertoires in COVID-19. Data came from immunoSEQ multiplex PCR; TCRdb stores just in-frame clones and leaves some out. Of 120,000 or so clones in the sample, about 87% were seen once. Sequences were obtained from peripheral blood. All receptors derive from a woman between 70 and 85 years old with acute or convalescent COVID-19.

V is TRBV7-3 and J is TRBJ1-6; no reliable D call. The germline gives CDR1 SGHTA, CDR2 FQGTGA. V was cut by 5 bases and J by 7 bases, with 15 bases left in between. This CDR3 is 15 amino acids long. The CDR3 is CASSLAPVGNSPLHF. CDR3 coding DNA: TGTGCCAGCAGCCTAGCCCCGGTTGGGAATTCACCCCTCCACTTT.

This clone has only one observation. This chain uses TRBV7-2 with TRBJ1-2, with 8 bases identical to TRBD1. Per the germline V gene, CDR1 is SGHTA and CDR2 is FQGNSA. This CDR3 is 14 amino acids long. V shed 0 bases and J 4 bases; nucleotides not matched to a gene: 1. The CDR3 loop is CASSLATGAYGYTF. The DNA for the CDR3 is TGTGCCAGCAGCTTAGCGACAGGGGCCTATGGCTACACCTTC.